This passage covers 27 T cell receptor beta chains from one sample sequenced in a study of blood T cell repertoires in COVID-19. The data were produced by immunoSEQ multiplex PCR, yet TCRdb's version contains in-frame clones alone and is incomplete. The sample includes a few hundred thousand clones, around 83% of them seen just once. The sequencing sample was made of peripheral blood. The source of these receptors is a human donor in a cohort sampled during active COVID-19.

The V gene is TRBV27, the J gene TRBJ2-7, with TRBD2 identical over 11 bases. The germline V gene encodes CDR1 MNHEY and CDR2 SMNVEV (reference sequence). CDR3 length: 15 amino acids. V shed 5 bases, J shed 2 bases, and the junction held 5 bases outside the gene matches. The CDR3 sequence: CASSATSGSTYEQYF. For the CDR3, the DNA is TGTGCCAGCAGTGCCACTAGCGGGAGTACCTACGAGCAGTACTTC.

V gene TRBV7-2 combines with J gene TRBJ2-3; D might be TRBD1 (6 bases). There are 13 residues in the CDR3. The germline gives CDR1 SGHTA, CDR2 FQGNSA. V dropped 6 bases and J dropped 6 bases, with 13 bases sitting between them. In DNA form, the CDR3 reads TGTGCCAGCAGGCCACAGGGAATTGATACGCAGTATTTT. Protein product: CASRPQGIDTQYF.

This chain connects TRBV7-9 to TRBJ2-5, with 8 bases lining up with TRBD2. Germline V gene sequence: CDR1 SEHNR, CDR2 FQNEAQ (reference sequence). V lost 1 base to trimming and J lost 5 bases; unmatched junction nucleotides: 6. CDR3 length: 15 residues. The CDR3 bases are TGTGCCAGCAGCTTAGTCGGGACTAGGTCGGAGACCCAGTACTTC. Amino acids: CASSLVGTRSETQYF.

The chain has TRBV11-1 and TRBJ2-1, with 12 bases identical to TRBD2. The CDR3 contains 16 residues. V lost 1 base, J lost 5 bases, and 3 bases stayed unmatched. Germline-derived CDR1 and CDR2 are SGHAT and FQDESV (reference sequence). This chain's CDR3 is CASSLVWTSGDNEQFF. The CDR3 coding sequence is TGTGCCAGCAGCTTAGTTTGGACTAGCGGGGACAATGAGCAGTTCTTC. The variable domain in full, with the rest retrieved from reference TRBV11-1 and TRBJ2-1, is EAEVAQSPRYKITEKSQAVAFWCDPISGHATLYWYRQILGQGPELLVQFQDESVVDDSQLPKDRFSAERLKGVDSTLKIQPAELGDSAMYLCASSLVWTSGDNEQFFGPGTRLTVL.

V is TRBV28 and J is TRBJ1-3, with D perhaps matching TRBD1 (6 bases). Germline CDR1 and CDR2: MDHEN and SYDVKM. V was clipped by 6 bases and J by 0 bases, with 12 bases between them. There are 15 residues in the CDR3. The CDR3 sequence is CASRQGPLSGNTIYF. CDR3 nucleotide sequence: TGTGCCAGCAGGCAGGGGCCCCTCTCTGGAAACACCATATATTTT.

V usage is TRBV5-1 and J usage is TRBJ1-2, with a possible D match to TRBD1 (5 bases). Trimming shortened V by 0 bases and J by 4 bases, and 10 bases separated the two germline ends. CDR1 and CDR2 (germline): SGHRS, YFSETQ. The CDR3 spans 14 residues. The CDR3 nucleotides read TGCGCCAGCAGCTTGGACGGAGGGACCTATGGCTACACCTTC. Its translation: CASSLDGGTYGYTF.

This rearrangement joins TRBV12-5 to TRBJ2-3; unclear D gene. The CDR3 extends over 10 amino acids. V lost 6 bases and J lost 7, with 5 bases in between. Germline V gene data show CDR1 as LGHNT and CDR2 as FRNRAP. In DNA, the CDR3 is TGTGCTAGTGGCCAAAATACGCAGTATTTT. This translates into CASGQNTQYF.

CDR3 loop: CASSYLTSYNEQFF. The CDR3 bases are TGTGCCAGCAGCTATCTAACTAGCTACAATGAGCAGTTCTTC. The chain recombines TRBV11-3 with TRBJ2-1; the D gene is possibly TRBD2 (5 bases). The CDR3 runs to 14 residues. V was shortened by 4 bases and J by 3 bases, with 10 bases between the two germline ends. CDR1 is SGHNT, CDR2 YENEEA, per germline.

The chain combines TRBV11-2 with TRBJ2-1; D gene ambiguous. Germline-derived CDR1 and CDR2 are SGHAT and FQNNGV. The CDR3 totals 17 residues. V was cut by 3 bases and J by 5 bases, with 20 bases left in between. The CDR3 sequence is CASSLGSRFAAHNEQFF. The CDR3 DNA reads TGTGCCAGCAGCTTGGGTTCTCGGTTTGCGGCGCACAATGAGCAGTTCTTC.

The chain has TRBV19 and TRBJ2-5, with 8 nucleotides matching TRBD2. V lost 3 bases and J lost 5; bases outside the gene matches: 8. Germline loops: CDR1 LNHDA, CDR2 SQIVND (reference sequence). CDR3 length equals 15 residues. CDR3 protein: CASSIGGGPGETQYF. The CDR3 nucleotides are TGTGCCAGTAGTATCGGGGGGGGGCCAGGGGAGACCCAGTACTTC.

V is TRBV28 and J is TRBJ2-2; 14 positions match TRBD2. CDR1 and CDR2 (germline): MDHEN, SYDVKM. Trimming removed 5 bases from V and 7 bases from J; junction bases left unmatched: 6. This CDR3 is built from 16 residues. CDR3 protein: CASSPGLAGVRGELFF. The CDR3 bases are TGTGCCAGCAGTCCGGGACTAGCGGGAGTTCGCGGGGAGCTGTTTTTT.

This chain uses TRBV21-1 with TRBJ1-2; the listed D gene, TRBD1, was not tested against the DNA. TRBV21-1 is deemed a pseudogene. The CDR3 contains 12 residues. The CDR3 is CAIGQVLTGYTF. The CDR3 bases are TGTGCCATCGGACAGGTCCTAACTGGCTACACCTTC.

The chain links TRBV2 to TRBJ2-3; D is unresolved. The CDR3 spans 15 residues. The ends were cut back, 3 bases at V and 6 bases at J, with 16 bases in the middle. CDR1 is SNHLY and CDR2 is FYNNEI in the germline V gene. The CDR3 region is CASSDQLPQRDTQYF. The CDR3 bases are TGTGCCAGCAGTGATCAGCTGCCCCAGAGGGATACGCAGTATTTT. The full variable domain, with the rest looked up from reference TRBV2 and TRBJ2-3, is EPEVTQTPSHQVTQMGQEVILRCVPISNHLYFYWYRQILGQKVEFLVSFYNNEISEKSEIFDDQFSVERPDGSNFTLKIRSTKLEDSAMYFCASSDQLPQRDTQYFGPGTRLTVL.

J is TRBJ2-4 and V is TRBV19; TRBD1 agrees at 10 bases. CDR3 length: 13 amino acids. Per germline, CDR1 LNHDA and CDR2 SQIVND (reference sequence). V shed 10 bases and J 4 bases; nucleotides not matched to a gene: 4. DNA of the CDR3: TGTGCCACAAGGACAGGGGGAAAAAACATTCAGTACTTC. Translated, it gives CATRTGGKNIQYF.

In DNA, the CDR3 is TGTGCCAGCAGCCACGGGACTAGCGATGTACGGTACTTC. This sequence encodes CASSHGTSDVRYF. The gene calls are TRBV7-9 and TRBJ2-7, with TRBD2 matching over 10 bases. V lost 5 bases, J lost 12 bases, and 10 bases stayed unmatched. The CDR3 has 13 amino acids. Per germline, CDR1 SEHNR and CDR2 FQNEAQ (reference sequence).

The chain couples TRBV18 to TRBJ2-7; 8 bases match TRBD1. From germline, CDR1 is KGHSH and CDR2 LQKENI. The CDR3 has 16 amino acids. V lost 1 base, J lost 3 bases, and 8 bases stayed unmatched. CDR3 DNA: TGTGCCAGCTCACCACTCTCAGGCAGGGGGCTCTACGAGCAGTACTTC. This translates into CASSPLSGRGLYEQYF.

The gene calls are TRBV28 and TRBJ2-7, with 7 bases identical to TRBD1. This CDR3 spans 15 amino acids. The junction had 9 bases not matched to a gene; V was cut back by 5 bases and J by 2 bases. CDR1 and CDR2 from the germline V gene are MDHEN and SYDVKM. CDR3 coding DNA: TGTGCCAGCAGTCCCCCCGGGACAGAGACCTACGAGCAGTACTTC. Amino acids: CASSPPGTETYEQYF.

V is TRBV18 and J is TRBJ2-7; D perhaps matches TRBD2 (6 bases). This CDR3 has 14 residues. V was clipped by 3 bases and J by 4 bases, with 13 bases between them. The germline CDR1 and CDR2 sequences are KGHSH and LQKENI. The DNA of the CDR3 is TGTGCCAGCTCACCCGGGGGTGAAGGATACGAGCAGTACTTC. The encoded protein is CASSPGGEGYEQYF.

The rearrangement joins TRBV30 to TRBJ1-6, with D maybe TRBD1 (6 bases). CDR3 length: 13 amino acids. Germline CDR1 reads GTSNPN; CDR2 reads SVGIG (reference sequence). The ends were cut back, 0 bases at V and 7 bases at J, with 7 bases in the middle. CDR3 residues: CAWSVQGNSPLHF. The CDR3 coding sequence is TGTGCCTGGAGTGTCCAGGGGAATTCACCCCTCCACTTT. Drawing the rest from reference TRBV30 and TRBJ1-6, the complete variable domain is SQTIHQWPATLVQPVGSPLSLECTVEGTSNPNLYWYRQAAGRGLQLLFYSVGIGQISSEVPQNLSASRPQDRQFILSSKKLLLSDSGFYLCAWSVQGNSPLHFGNGTRLTVT.

The CDR3 is CASSRNQGGNSPLHF. Written as DNA, the CDR3 is TGTGCCAGCAGTCGAAACCAGGGAGGAAATTCACCCCTCCACTTT. The rearrangement links TRBV6-5 to TRBJ1-6, with D possibly matching TRBD1 (5 bases). Germline V lookup: CDR1 MNHEY, CDR2 SVGAGI. The length of the CDR3 is 15 residues. V lost 5 bases, J lost 7 bases, and 15 bases lay in between.

The CDR3 is CASSQVWREGTDTQYF. As DNA, the CDR3 is TGTGCCAGCAGCCAAGTTTGGCGGGAGGGCACAGATACGCAGTATTTT. V usage is TRBV3-1 (or the pseudogene TRBV3-2) and J usage is TRBJ2-3; 8 bases fit TRBD2. Trimming removed 1 base from V and 1 base from J; junction bases left unmatched: 4. The germline CDR1 and CDR2 sequences are LGHDT and YNNKEL (reference sequence). The CDR3 is 16 residues long.

This rearrangement joins TRBV21-1 to TRBJ2-1; whether TRBD2, the table's D call, matches the DNA was not checked. TRBV21-1 is given as a pseudogene. The CDR3 covers 16 residues. Written as DNA, the CDR3 is TGTGCCAGCAGCTACCGACTAGCGGGGGCCTACAATGAGCAGTTCTTC. Protein sequence: CASSYRLAGAYNEQFF.

V is TRBV4-1 and J is TRBJ2-1; TRBD2 might be the D (6 bases). Germline V gene data show CDR1 as MGHRA and CDR2 as YSYEKL. V was pared by 6 bases and J by 9 bases, with 12 bases between. This CDR3 contains 12 residues. The CDR3 is CASSPLSGEQFF. The CDR3 DNA is TGCGCCAGCAGTCCTCTTAGCGGTGAGCAGTTCTTC.

This clone was seen once. V gene TRBV28 combines with J gene TRBJ2-1, with unresolved D. Trimming removed 6 bases from V and 4 bases from J, with 16 bases in between. The germline gives CDR1 MDHEN, CDR2 SYDVKM. The CDR3 runs 15 residues. The CDR3 region is CASSLRGGIYNEQFF. CDR3 in DNA: TGTGCCAGCAGCCTTCGCGGCGGAATATACAATGAGCAGTTCTTC. Full variable domain (rest looked up from reference TRBV28 and TRBJ2-1): DVKVTQSSRYLVKRTGEKVFLECVQDMDHENMFWYRQDPGLGLRLIYFSYDVKMKEKGDIPEGYSVSREKKERFSLILESASTNQTSMYLCASSLRGGIYNEQFFGPGTRLTVL.

The V gene is TRBV5-1, the J gene TRBJ2-1; TRBD2 agrees at 12 bases. Trimming cost V 4 bases and J 4 bases; bases outside gene matches: 3. Looked up from germline, CDR1 is SGHRS and CDR2 is YFSETQ. CDR3 length: 15 amino acids. The DNA of the CDR3 is TGCGCCAGCAGCGCCGGGACTAGCGGGTACAATGAGCAGTTCTTC. Translation gives CASSAGTSGYNEQFF. The whole variable domain, remainder taken from reference TRBV5-1 and TRBJ2-1, is KAGVTQTPRYLIKTRGQQVTLSCSPISGHRSVSWYQQTPGQGLQFLFEYFSETQRNKGNFPGRFSGRQFSNSRSEMNVSTLELGDSALYLCASSAGTSGYNEQFFGPGTRLTVL.

The V and J genes are TRBV13 and TRBJ1-2, with D possibly TRBD1 on 6 matching bases. V lost 5 bases and J lost 4, with 14 bases in between. From germline, CDR1 is PRHDT and CDR2 FYEKMQ (reference sequence). The CDR3 loop spans 14 amino acids. The CDR3 here is CASSIRGASYGYTF. The CDR3 nucleotides read TGTGCCAGCAGCATCAGGGGTGCTAGCTATGGCTACACCTTC.

Here the CDR3 DNA reads TGTGCCAGCAGCAGCCCAGGGGGCTCAGACACTGAAGCTTTCTTT. Protein sequence: CASSSPGGSDTEAFF. This chain connects TRBV28 to TRBJ1-1, with TRBD1 identical over 8 bases. The length of the CDR3 is 15 residues. The V segment lost 6 bases and the J segment 3 bases; nucleotides outside the gene matches: 9. Per germline, CDR1 MDHEN and CDR2 SYDVKM.